Below, 25 T cell receptor beta chains from the same sample are listed, as sequenced in a study of cytomegalovirus exposure and HLA in healthy donors. The PCR ran on 60 Vbeta and 13 Jbeta primers. Assay used: immunoSEQ multiplex PCR; TCRdb lists only in-frame clones, some missing. Of about 140,000 clones detected, 80% appear once; the ten largest clones hold roughly 4.8%. Sequencing was carried out using PBMCs. These receptors originate from a man aged 40-55 years in good health and CMV-seronegative.

This chain joins TRBV7-7 and TRBJ2-5, with D tentatively TRBD2 (6 bases). Germline CDR1 is SSHAT and CDR2 is FNYEAQ (reference sequence). The CDR3 contains 16 residues. V lost 4 bases to trimming and J lost 1 base, with 16 bases between them. CDR3 region: CASSSGTSGSQETQYF. In DNA form, the CDR3 reads TGTGCCAGCAGCTCCGGGACTTCGGGGAGCCAAGAGACCCAGTACTTC. Full variable domain (outside the CDR3, taken from reference TRBV7-7 and TRBJ2-5): GAGVSQSPRYKVTKRGQDVTLRCDPISSHATLYWYQQALGQGPEFLTYFNYEAQPDKSGLPSDRFSAERPEGSISTLTIQRTEQRDSAMYRCASSSGTSGSQETQYFGPGTRLLVL.

Here the CDR3 DNA reads TGTGCCAGCTCACCCTCGTGGCGGACAGGGCTCCTTACGGAGACCCAGTACTTC. It is translated as CASSPSWRTGLLTETQYF. The rearrangement uses TRBV18 and TRBJ2-5; TRBD1 matches at 8 bases. Unmatched junction bases numbered 17, after V lost 3 bases and J lost 5 bases. Germline assignment: CDR1 KGHSH and CDR2 LQKENI. The CDR3 is made up of 18 amino acids.

The J gene is TRBJ2-7, the V gene TRBV11-2; the D is unclear. Germline V gives CDR1 SGHAT, CDR2 FQNNGV. The CDR3 consists of 13 residues. The V gene lost 5 bases and the J gene lost 3 bases, with 11 bases spanning the gap. The CDR3: CASSRNQNYEQYF. The CDR3 DNA is TGTGCCAGCAGCCGAAATCAGAACTACGAGCAGTACTTC.

In this sample, this clone turned up a few times. The genes are TRBV6-1 and TRBJ1-4, with a weak D call TRBD1 (5 bases). V was shortened by 7 bases and J by 8 bases, with 17 bases between the two germline ends. The CDR3 length is 14 residues. The germline gives CDR1 MNHNS, CDR2 SASEGT. The chain's CDR3 is CASKSNGGGEKLFF. In DNA, the CDR3 is TGTGCCAGCAAGAGCAACGGGGGAGGAGAAAAACTGTTTTTT.

V and J are TRBV9 and TRBJ1-4; D is unresolved. The V end lost 4 bases, the J end lost 6 bases, and 16 bases lay between the germline ends. CDR3 length equals 15 residues. Germline CDR1 and CDR2: SGDLS and YYNGEE. For the CDR3, the DNA is TGTGCCAGCAGCCCGGAGTCTGCCGCACATGAAAAACTGTTTTTT. Translation: CASSPESAAHEKLFF.

The chain carries TRBV2 and TRBJ2-7; 9 nucleotides align to TRBD1. The ends lost 6 bases at V and 1 base at J; junction bases unmatched: 7. This CDR3 contains 15 residues. The germline V gene encodes CDR1 SNHLY and CDR2 FYNNEI. For the CDR3, the DNA is TGTGCCAGCAGAGAACCGGGACAGGGATCCTACGAGCAGTACTTC. Translated, it gives CASREPGQGSYEQYF.

The chain has TRBV4-1 and TRBJ1-2, with 12 bases that match TRBD1. There are 15 residues in the CDR3. V dropped 1 base and J dropped 7; count of bases not matched to a gene: 4. CDR1 is MGHRA, CDR2 YSYEKL, per germline. The CDR3 reads CASSQGGQGALGYTF. The CDR3 DNA follows: TGCGCCAGCAGCCAAGGGGGACAGGGGGCCCTTGGCTACACCTTC.

The chain links TRBV18 to TRBJ2-3; no reliable D call. V shed 2 bases and J shed 3 bases, with 6 bases lying between them. The V gene's germline CDR1 is KGHSH and CDR2 LQKENI. CDR3 length equals 13 residues. CDR3 in amino acids: CASSPISTDTQYF. For the CDR3, the DNA is TGTGCCAGCTCACCAATCTCTACAGATACGCAGTATTTT.

The chain recombines TRBV6-4 with TRBJ2-1, with 8 bases fitting TRBD2. Germline lookup yields CDR1 MRHNA and CDR2 SNTAGT. The CDR3 length is 15 residues. The ends lost 0 bases at V and 7 bases at J; junction bases unmatched: 5. CDR3 sequence reads: CASSDSTGGGNEQFF. CDR3 coding DNA: TGTGCCAGCAGTGACTCGACGGGCGGGGGGAATGAGCAGTTCTTC.

The chain carries TRBV9 and TRBJ2-7, with 7 bases that match TRBD2. CDR1 and CDR2 (germline): SGDLS, YYNGEE. V dropped 4 bases and J dropped 1; count of bases not matched to a gene: 2. The CDR3 has 13 amino acids. CDR3 bases: TGTGCCAGCAGCAACGGGGGGTCCTACGAGCAGTACTTC. The encoded protein is CASSNGGSYEQYF.

In its sample, this clone was seen a few times. The sample has other DNA sequences that encode this CDR3 too. The gene calls are TRBV30 and TRBJ2-7; 9 bases line up with TRBD1. CDR1 and CDR2 from the germline V gene are GTSNPN and SVGIG (reference sequence). Losses at the gene ends were 1 base for V and 5 bases for J; bases not matched to a gene: 3. This CDR3 has 13 amino acids. The CDR3 DNA is TGTGCCTGGAGTGGGGACAGGGTTAACGAGCAGTACTTC. The encoded protein is CAWSGDRVNEQYF.

This chain joins TRBV5-1 and TRBJ2-5, with D unclear. CDR1 and CDR2 (germline): SGHRS, YFSETQ. Trimming pared 4 bases from V and 4 bases from J, leaving 14 bases between. This CDR3 comprises 14 residues. CDR3 nucleotide sequence: TGCGCCAGCAGCCTCACGAGCACCGGAGAGACCCAGTACTTC. Its translation: CASSLTSTGETQYF.

The chain carries TRBV10-3 and TRBJ1-3; D is unclear. The germline gives CDR1 ENHRY, CDR2 SYGVKD. Trimming stripped 6 bases from V and 0 bases from J, with 6 bases between. There are 13 residues in the CDR3. The CDR3 here is CAIRASSGNTIYF. The CDR3 DNA is TGTGCCATCAGAGCAAGCTCTGGAAACACCATATATTTT.

J is TRBJ2-5 and V is TRBV10-3, with TRBD1 identical over 7 bases. From germline, CDR1 is ENHRY and CDR2 SYGVKD. The CDR3 is 13 residues long. V was pared by 10 bases and J by 4 bases, with 9 bases of the junction left unmatched. The CDR3 bases are TGTGCCACCAAGGGGGCATCAGGAGAGACCCAGTACTTC. This codes for CATKGASGETQYF.

The rearrangement links TRBV30 to TRBJ2-7, with D possibly being TRBD2 (7 bases). This CDR3 has 16 residues. Trimming took off 4 bases at V and 4 bases at J, with 23 bases between the two ends. Germline V lookup: CDR1 GTSNPN, CDR2 SVGIG (reference sequence). As DNA, the CDR3 is TGTGCCTGGAACAACGCGGGGGCGTATGGGGGTTACGAGCAGTACTTC. It specifies CAWNNAGAYGGYEQYF.

The V and J genes are TRBV27 and TRBJ2-2; 7 bases align to TRBD1. Germline-derived CDR1 and CDR2 are MNHEY and SMNVEV (reference sequence). The CDR3 covers 18 residues. The J segment lost 6 bases and the V segment lost 5 bases, leaving 18 bases of the junction unmatched. Written as DNA, the CDR3 is TGTGCCAGCAGTCGAGAAATGACAGGGTCCGGATACGCCGGGGAGCTGTTTTTT. As protein: CASSREMTGSGYAGELFF.

This chain connects TRBV19 to TRBJ2-2; 7 bases align to TRBD1. CDR3 length: 14 residues. V was clipped by 5 bases and J by 5 bases; unmatched bases: 5. CDR1 is LNHDA, CDR2 SQIVND, per germline (reference sequence). This CDR3 reads CASSLGQSTGELFF. CDR3 DNA sequence: TGTGCCAGTAGTCTGGGACAGTCGACCGGGGAGCTGTTTTTT.

The V call is TRBV7-3, the J call TRBJ2-3; D gene uncertain. V lost 5 bases, J lost 8 bases, and 20 bases lay in between. Germline V CDR1 and CDR2: SGHTA, FQGTGA. CDR3 size: 15 residues. This CDR3 reads CASSPSAGSLGTQYF. CDR3 nucleotide sequence: TGTGCCAGCAGCCCGTCGGCAGGTAGTTTAGGTACGCAGTATTTT.

On this clone itself: At one end the junction does not follow the germline gene, possibly because of a read error. The V gene is TRBV7-7, the J gene TRBJ2-5; 7 bases are shared with TRBD1. The CDR3 spans 15 residues. Germline V gives CDR1 SSHAT, CDR2 FNYEAQ (reference sequence). The DNA of the CDR3 is TGTGCTAGCAGCTTAGCGAACAGGGGCGGTGAGACCCAGTACTTC. Translation gives CASSLANRGGETQYF.

The chain has TRBV5-6 and TRBJ2-7, with 7 bases that match TRBD2. This CDR3 has 14 amino acids. The ends lost 4 bases at V and 0 bases at J; junction bases unmatched: 4. Germline CDR1 SGHDT, CDR2 YYEEEE. The CDR3 reads CASSGGGSSYEQYF. CDR3 in DNA: TGTGCCAGCAGCGGGGGAGGGAGCTCCTACGAGCAGTACTTC. Filled out from reference TRBV5-6 and TRBJ2-7, the complete variable domain reads DAGVTQSPTHLIKTRGQQVTLRCSPKSGHDTVSWYQQALGQGPQFIFQYYEEEERQRGNFPDRFSGHQFPNYSSELNVNALLLGDSALYLCASSGGGSSYEQYFGPGTRLTVT.

The rearrangement links TRBV27 to TRBJ1-3, with D maybe TRBD1 (5 bases). The CDR3 totals 16 residues. Germline V CDR1 and CDR2: MNHEY, SMNVEV (reference sequence). The V and J ends lost 3 bases and 0 bases respectively, with 12 bases between them. The CDR3, as DNA: TGTGCCAGCAGTTTCCCAGGGTATCTCTCTGGAAACACCATATATTTT. It specifies CASSFPGYLSGNTIYF.

V usage is TRBV6-5 and J usage is TRBJ2-1; D possibly corresponds to TRBD1 (6 bases). Germline V lookup: CDR1 MNHEY, CDR2 SVGAGI. Trimming took 10 bases from V and 4 from J, leaving 17 bases between them. CDR3 length: 14 amino acids. The CDR3 DNA is TGTGCCACCGGAGGTGGGGGCGGTTACAATGAGCAGTTCTTC. Translated: CATGGGGGYNEQFF.

The rearrangement links TRBV15 to TRBJ1-4, with 9 bases matching TRBD1. The V segment lost 5 bases and the J segment 7 bases; nucleotides outside the gene matches: 5. The germline V gene encodes CDR1 LNHNV and CDR2 YYDKDF (reference sequence). The CDR3 is made up of 14 amino acids. The CDR3 sequence: CATSRRDRAEKLFF. The CDR3 region has the DNA TGTGCCACCAGCCGACGGGACAGGGCTGAAAAACTGTTTTTT.

The chain recombines TRBV4-1 with TRBJ2-5; maybe TRBD2 (5 bases). Germline V gene sequence: CDR1 MGHRA, CDR2 YSYEKL. V gave up 4 bases and J gave up 5 bases, with 20 bases separating them. The CDR3 is made up of 16 amino acids. Here the CDR3 DNA reads TGCGCCAGCAGCCCGGAAGGTGATCTAGCCCGTGAGACCCAGTACTTC. Protein: CASSPEGDLARETQYF.

Only a few counts were recorded for this clone. V usage is TRBV27 and J usage is TRBJ2-3; a possible D gene is TRBD2 (6 bases). The ends were cut back, 6 bases at V and 2 bases at J, with 12 bases in the middle. CDR3 length equals 14 residues. Germline loops: CDR1 MNHEY, CDR2 SMNVEV (reference sequence). CDR3 residues: CASSRREDTDTQYF. The CDR3 DNA follows: TGTGCCAGCAGCCGGAGGGAAGACACAGATACGCAGTATTTT.